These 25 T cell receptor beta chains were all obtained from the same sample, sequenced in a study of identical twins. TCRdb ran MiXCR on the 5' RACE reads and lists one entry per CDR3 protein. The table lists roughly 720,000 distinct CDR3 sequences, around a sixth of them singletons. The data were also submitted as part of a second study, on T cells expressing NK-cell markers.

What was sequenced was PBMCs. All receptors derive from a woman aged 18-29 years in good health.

This CDR3 reads CASSLGSGGGNEQFF. As DNA, the CDR3 is TGCGCCAGCAGCTTGGGATCAGGAGGGGGGAATGAGCAGTTCTTC. This chain connects TRBV5-1 to TRBJ2-1; possibly TRBD1 or TRBD2 for D (6 bases each). The V gene lost 0 bases and the J gene lost 7 bases, with 14 bases spanning the gap. The V gene's germline CDR1 is SGHRS and CDR2 YFSETQ. This CDR3 is 15 amino acids long. Looking up the rest from reference TRBV5-1 and TRBJ2-1 gives the full variable domain: KAGVTQTPRYLIKTRGQQVTLSCSPISGHRSVSWYQQTPGQGLQFLFEYFSETQRNKGNFPGRFSGRQFSNSRSEMNVSTLELGDSALYLCASSLGSGGGNEQFFGPGTRLTVL.

For the CDR3, the DNA is TGTGCCAGCAGTTTAAGGCAGGGCGATGATACGCAGTATTTT. This codes for CASSLRQGDDTQYF. This chain uses TRBV12-3 or TRBV12-4 with TRBJ2-3, with D possibly matching TRBD1 (5 bases). The V and J ends lost 2 bases and 6 bases respectively, with 12 bases between them. This CDR3 has 14 amino acids.

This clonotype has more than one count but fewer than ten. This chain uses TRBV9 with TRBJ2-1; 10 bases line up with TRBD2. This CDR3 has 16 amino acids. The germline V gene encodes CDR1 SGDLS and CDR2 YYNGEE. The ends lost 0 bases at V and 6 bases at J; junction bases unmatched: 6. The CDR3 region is CASSVGSGRATNEQFF. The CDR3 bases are TGTGCCAGCAGCGTAGGGAGCGGGAGGGCTACCAATGAGCAGTTCTTC.

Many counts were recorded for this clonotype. Here the CDR3 DNA reads TGTGCCAGCAGTTTAGGTCCTCAGCCCCAGCATTTT. It yields the protein CASSLGPQPQHF. J is TRBJ1-5 and V is TRBV12-3 or TRBV12-4; D is unresolved. The CDR3 runs 12 residues. V lost 1 base to trimming and J lost 6 bases, with 4 bases between them.

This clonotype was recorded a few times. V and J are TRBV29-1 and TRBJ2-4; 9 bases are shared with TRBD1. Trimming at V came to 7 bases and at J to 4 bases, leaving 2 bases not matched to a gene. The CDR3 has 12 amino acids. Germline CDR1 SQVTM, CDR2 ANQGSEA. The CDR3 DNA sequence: TGCAGCGGGACAGGGGCAAAAAACATTCAGTACTTC. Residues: CSGTGAKNIQYF.

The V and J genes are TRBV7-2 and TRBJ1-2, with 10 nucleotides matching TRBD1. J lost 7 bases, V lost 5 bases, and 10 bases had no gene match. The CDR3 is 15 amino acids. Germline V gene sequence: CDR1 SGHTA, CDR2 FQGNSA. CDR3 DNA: TGTGCCAGCAGCATTACCGGACAGGGGGGCGGTGGCTACACCTTC. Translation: CASSITGQGGGGYTF.

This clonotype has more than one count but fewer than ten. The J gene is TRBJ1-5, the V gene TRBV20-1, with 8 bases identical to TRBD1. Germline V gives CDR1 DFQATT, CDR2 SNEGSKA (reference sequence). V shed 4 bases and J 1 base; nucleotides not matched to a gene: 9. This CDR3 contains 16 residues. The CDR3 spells CSATQPDRGSNQPQHF. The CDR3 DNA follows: TGCAGTGCTACCCAACCAGACAGGGGCAGCAATCAGCCCCAGCATTTT.

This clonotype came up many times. The CDR3 here is CATSRDLKGSYEQYF. The CDR3 DNA sequence: TGTGCCACCAGCAGAGATCTCAAGGGTTCCTACGAGCAGTACTTC. This rearrangement joins TRBV15 to TRBJ2-7; D remains ambiguous. This CDR3 is built from 15 residues. Germline assignment: CDR1 LNHNV and CDR2 YYDKDF (reference sequence). The V and J ends lost 0 bases and 1 base respectively, with 10 bases between them.

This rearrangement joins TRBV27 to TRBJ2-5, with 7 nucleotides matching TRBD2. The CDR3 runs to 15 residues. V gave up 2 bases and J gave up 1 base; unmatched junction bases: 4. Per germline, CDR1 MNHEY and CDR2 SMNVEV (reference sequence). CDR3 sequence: CASSLRRGFQETQYF. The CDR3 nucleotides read TGTGCCAGCAGTTTACGGCGGGGGTTCCAAGAGACCCAGTACTTC.

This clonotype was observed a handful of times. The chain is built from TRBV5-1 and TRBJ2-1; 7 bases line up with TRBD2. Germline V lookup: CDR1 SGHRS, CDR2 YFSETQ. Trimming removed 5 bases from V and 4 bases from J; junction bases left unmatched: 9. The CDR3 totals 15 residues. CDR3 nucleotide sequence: TGCGCCAGCAGATCTTTGGCGGGGGATTACAATGAGCAGTTCTTC. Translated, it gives CASRSLAGDYNEQFF.

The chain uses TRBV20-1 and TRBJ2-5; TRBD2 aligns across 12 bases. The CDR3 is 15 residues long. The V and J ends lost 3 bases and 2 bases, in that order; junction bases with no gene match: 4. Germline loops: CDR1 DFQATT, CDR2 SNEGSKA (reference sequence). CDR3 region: CSARPLAGGQETQYF. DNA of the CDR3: TGCAGTGCTAGGCCGCTAGCGGGGGGGCAAGAGACCCAGTACTTC.

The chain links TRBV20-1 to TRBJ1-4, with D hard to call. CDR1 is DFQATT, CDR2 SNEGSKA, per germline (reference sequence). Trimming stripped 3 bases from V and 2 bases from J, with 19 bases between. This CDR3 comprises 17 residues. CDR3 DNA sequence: TGCAGTGCTAGCGCCGAGCAGGTCTGGGAGACTAATGAAAAACTGTTTTTT. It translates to CSASAEQVWETNEKLFF.

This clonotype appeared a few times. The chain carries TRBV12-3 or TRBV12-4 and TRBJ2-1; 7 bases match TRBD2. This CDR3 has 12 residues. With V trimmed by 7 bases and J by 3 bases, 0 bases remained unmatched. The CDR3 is CASTSGYNEQFF. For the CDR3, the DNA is TGTGCCAGCACTAGCGGCTACAATGAGCAGTTCTTC.

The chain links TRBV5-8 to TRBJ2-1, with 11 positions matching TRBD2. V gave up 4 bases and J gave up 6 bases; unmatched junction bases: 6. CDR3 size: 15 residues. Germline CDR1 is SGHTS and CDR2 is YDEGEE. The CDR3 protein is CASSNTSGSINEQFF. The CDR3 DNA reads TGTGCCAGCAGCAATACTAGCGGGAGTATCAATGAGCAGTTCTTC.

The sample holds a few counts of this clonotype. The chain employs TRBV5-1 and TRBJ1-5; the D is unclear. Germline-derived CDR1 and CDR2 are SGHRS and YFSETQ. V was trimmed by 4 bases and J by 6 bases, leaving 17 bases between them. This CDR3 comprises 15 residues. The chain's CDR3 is CASSPHWGSSQPQHF. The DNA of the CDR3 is TGCGCCAGCAGCCCGCATTGGGGTTCAAGTCAGCCCCAGCATTTT.

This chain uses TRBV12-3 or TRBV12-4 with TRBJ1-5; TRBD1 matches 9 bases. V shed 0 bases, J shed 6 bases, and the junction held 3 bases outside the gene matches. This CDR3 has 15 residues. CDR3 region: CASSLAGTGTQPQHF. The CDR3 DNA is TGTGCCAGCAGTTTAGCCGGGACAGGGACTCAGCCCCAGCATTTT.

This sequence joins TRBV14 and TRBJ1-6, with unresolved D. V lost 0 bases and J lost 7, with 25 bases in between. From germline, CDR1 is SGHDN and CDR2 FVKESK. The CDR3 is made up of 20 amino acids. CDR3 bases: TGTGCCAGCAGCCAAGATCCTGTAGTGGACTCTCTATTTTCGAATTCACCCCTCCACTTT. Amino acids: CASSQDPVVDSLFSNSPLHF.

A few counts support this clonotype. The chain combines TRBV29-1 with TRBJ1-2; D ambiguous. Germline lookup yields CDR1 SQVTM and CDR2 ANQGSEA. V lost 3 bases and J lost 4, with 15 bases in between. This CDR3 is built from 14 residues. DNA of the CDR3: TGCAGCGTTGATCGGCAGAGTAGTCGCTATGGCTACACCTTC. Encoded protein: CSVDRQSSRYGYTF.

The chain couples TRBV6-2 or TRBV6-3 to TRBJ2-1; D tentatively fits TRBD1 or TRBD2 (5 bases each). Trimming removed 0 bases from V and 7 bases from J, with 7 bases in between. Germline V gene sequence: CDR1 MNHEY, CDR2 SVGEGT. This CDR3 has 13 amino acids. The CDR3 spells CASSYSRENEQFF. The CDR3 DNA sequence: TGTGCCAGCAGTTACTCCAGGGAGAATGAGCAGTTCTTC.

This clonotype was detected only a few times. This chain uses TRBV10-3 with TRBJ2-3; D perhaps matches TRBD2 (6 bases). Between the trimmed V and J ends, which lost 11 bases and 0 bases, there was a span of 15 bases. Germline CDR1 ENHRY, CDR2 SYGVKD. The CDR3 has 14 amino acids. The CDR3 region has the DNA TGTGCCGCCGGTCTTAGCGGAAGCACAGATACGCAGTATTTT. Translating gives CAAGLSGSTDTQYF.

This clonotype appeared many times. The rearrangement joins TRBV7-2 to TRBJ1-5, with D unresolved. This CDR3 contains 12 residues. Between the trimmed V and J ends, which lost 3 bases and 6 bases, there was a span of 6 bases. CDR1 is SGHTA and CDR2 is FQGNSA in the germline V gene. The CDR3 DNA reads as TGTGCCAGCAGCTTTCTCAGTCAGCCCCAGCATTTT. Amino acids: CASSFLSQPQHF. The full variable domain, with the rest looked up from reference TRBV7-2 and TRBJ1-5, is GAGVSQSPSNKVTEKGKDVELRCDPISGHTALYWYRQSLGQGLEFLIYFQGNSAPDKSGLPSDRFSAERTGGSVSTLTIQRTQQEDSAVYLCASSFLSQPQHFGDGTRLSIL.

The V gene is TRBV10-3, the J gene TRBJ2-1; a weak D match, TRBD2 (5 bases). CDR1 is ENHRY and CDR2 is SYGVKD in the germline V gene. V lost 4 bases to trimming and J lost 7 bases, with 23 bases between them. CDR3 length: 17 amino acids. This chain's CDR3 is CAISGSATGSSWNEQFF. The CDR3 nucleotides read TGTGCCATCAGTGGTTCAGCGACGGGGAGTTCATGGAATGAGCAGTTCTTC.

The CDR3 DNA sequence: TGTGCCAGTAGTCCCCGACTAGCGGGGGAGGAAGAGACCCAGTACTTC. This translates into CASSPRLAGEEETQYF. V is TRBV19 and J is TRBJ2-5; TRBD2 aligns across 12 bases. CDR1 and CDR2 (germline): LNHDA, SQIVND (reference sequence). The CDR3 spans 16 residues. Germline trimming cut 5 bases from V and 3 bases from J; bases unmatched to any gene: 7.

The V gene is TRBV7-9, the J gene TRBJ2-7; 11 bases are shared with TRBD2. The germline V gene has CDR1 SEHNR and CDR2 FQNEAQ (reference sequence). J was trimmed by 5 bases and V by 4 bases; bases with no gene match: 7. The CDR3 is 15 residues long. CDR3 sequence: CASSSLLAGENEQYF. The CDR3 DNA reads TGTGCCAGCAGCTCCTTACTAGCGGGAGAAAACGAGCAGTACTTC.

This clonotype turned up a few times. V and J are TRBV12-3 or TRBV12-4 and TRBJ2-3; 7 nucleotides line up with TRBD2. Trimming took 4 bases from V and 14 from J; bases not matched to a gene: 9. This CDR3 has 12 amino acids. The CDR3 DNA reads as TGTGCCAGCAGTTCACTAGCGCCCCGCGTGTATTTT. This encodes CASSSLAPRVYF.